This TCR beta chain was identified during a study of blood T cell repertoires in COVID-19. Study in general: Sites across the United States, Italy and Spain contributed samples from acute and convalescent COVID-19. Sources were T cells, B-cell-depleted T cells, or PBMCs; the material itself was cDNA or gDNA.

In the original analysis: Amplification of reference gene primers provided the estimated nucleated cell counts. Generated by immunoSEQ multiplex PCR, the TCRdb table keeps only in-frame clones and is missing some. V and J calls and clone size follow that table, whereas D and trimming were derived from the DNA. The sample lists some 210,000 clones, 82% seen once, with roughly 12% in the top ten. Trimming pared 0 bases from V and 11 bases from J, leaving 19 bases between. CDR1 is SQVTM, CDR2 ANQGSEA, per germline. This CDR3 has 14 residues. Sequencing was carried out using peripheral blood. The chain uses TRBV29-1 and TRBJ1-1; D is possibly TRBD1 (6 bases). The clonotype comes from a woman aged 40 to 50 with acute or convalescent COVID-19. The CDR3 sequence: CSVEDINRVSWAFF. The CDR3 nucleotides read TGCAGCGTTGAAGATATAAACAGGGTTTCGTGGGCTTTCTTT.